This T cell receptor beta chain was sequenced for a study of cytomegalovirus exposure and HLA in healthy donors. Study-wide results and limits: 150 or so TCR beta chains were listed as cytomegalovirus-associated.

On this clone: Its antigen is not identified.

The donors were members of the validation cohort comprising over 90 subjects, separate from the roughly 670-subject first cohort. TCRdb keeps only in-frame clones here, not all; method: immunoSEQ multiplex PCR. The top ten hold about 0.64% of the sample, which has under 150,000 clones, approximately 93% seen once. This CDR3 spans 16 amino acids. Germline trimming cut 1 base from V and 0 bases from J; bases unmatched to any gene: 5. Germline V gene lookup returns CDR1 SGDLS and CDR2 YYNGEE. The sequenced material came from PBMCs. This TCR was recovered from a man between 18 and 29 years old in good health and CMV-seronegative. J is TRBJ2-3 and V is TRBV9; 7 positions match TRBD2. The CDR3 DNA follows: TGTGCCAGCAGCGTACGGAGTAGCGGGAGCACAGATACGCAGTATTTT. Its protein product is CASSVRSSGSTDTQYF. Complete variable domain (other parts from reference TRBV9 and TRBJ2-3): DSGVTQTPKHLITATGQRVTLRCSPRSGDLSVYWYQQSLDQGLQFLIQYYNGEERAKGNILERFSAQQFPDLHSELNLSSLELGDSALYFCASSVRSSGSTDTQYFGPGTRLTVL.